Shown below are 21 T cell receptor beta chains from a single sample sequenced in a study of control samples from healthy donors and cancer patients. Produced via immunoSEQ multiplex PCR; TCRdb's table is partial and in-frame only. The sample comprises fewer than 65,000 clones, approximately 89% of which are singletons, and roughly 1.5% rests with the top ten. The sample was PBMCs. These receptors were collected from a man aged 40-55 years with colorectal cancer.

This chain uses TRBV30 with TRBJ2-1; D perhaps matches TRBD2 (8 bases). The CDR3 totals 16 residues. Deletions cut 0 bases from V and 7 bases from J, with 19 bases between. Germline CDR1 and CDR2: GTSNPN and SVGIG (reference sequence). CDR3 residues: CAWSVQGTRGKNEQFF. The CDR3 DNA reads TGTGCCTGGAGTGTACAGGGGACTAGAGGAAAGAATGAGCAGTTCTTC.

CDR3 coding DNA: TGTGCCAGCAGTGCTTGGAGTGAGGGAAGCTCCTACAATGAGCAGTTCTTC. This sequence encodes CASSAWSEGSSYNEQFF. The chain couples TRBV6-1 to TRBJ2-1; possibly TRBD2 for D (5 bases). CDR1 and CDR2 (germline): MNHNS, SASEGT. This CDR3 comprises 17 residues. V lost 4 bases to trimming and J lost 0 bases, with 16 bases between them.

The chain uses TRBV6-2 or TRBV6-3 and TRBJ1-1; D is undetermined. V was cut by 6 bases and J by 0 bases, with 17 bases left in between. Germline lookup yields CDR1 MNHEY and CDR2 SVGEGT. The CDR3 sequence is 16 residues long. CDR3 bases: TGTGCCAGCAGCTTGGACCGCGTCCAGATGAACACTGAAGCTTTCTTT. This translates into CASSLDRVQMNTEAFF.

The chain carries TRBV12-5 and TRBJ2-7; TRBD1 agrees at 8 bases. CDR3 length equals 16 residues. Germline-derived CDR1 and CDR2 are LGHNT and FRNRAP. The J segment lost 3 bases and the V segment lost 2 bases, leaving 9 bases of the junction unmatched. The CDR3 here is CASGLSPGQDFYEQYF. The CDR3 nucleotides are TGTGCTAGTGGTTTGTCCCCGGGACAGGACTTCTACGAGCAGTACTTC. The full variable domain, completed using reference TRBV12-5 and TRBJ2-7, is DARVTQTPRHKVTEMGQEVTMRCQPILGHNTVFWYRQTMMQGLELLAYFRNRAPLDDSGMPKDRFSAEMPDATLATLKIQPSEPRDSAVYFCASGLSPGQDFYEQYFGPGTRLTVT.

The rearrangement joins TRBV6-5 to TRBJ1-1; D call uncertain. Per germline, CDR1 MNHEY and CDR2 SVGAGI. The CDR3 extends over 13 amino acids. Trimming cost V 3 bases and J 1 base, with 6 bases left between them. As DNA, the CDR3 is TGTGCCAGCAGTTATAGTAGGAACACTGAAGCTTTCTTT. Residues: CASSYSRNTEAFF.

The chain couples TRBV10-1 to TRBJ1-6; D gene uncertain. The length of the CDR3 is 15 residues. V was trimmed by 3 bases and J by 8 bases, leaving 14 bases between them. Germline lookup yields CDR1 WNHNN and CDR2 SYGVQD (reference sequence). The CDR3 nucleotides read TGCGCCAGCAGTGAAGCGAGCCGAAGCGATTCACCCCTCCACTTT. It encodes CASSEASRSDSPLHF.

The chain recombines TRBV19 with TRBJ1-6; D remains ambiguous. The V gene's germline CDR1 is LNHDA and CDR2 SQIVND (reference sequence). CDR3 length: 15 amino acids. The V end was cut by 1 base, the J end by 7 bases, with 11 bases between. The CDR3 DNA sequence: TGTGCCAGTAGTATAGGGGCAGGAAGGAATTCACCCCTCCACTTT. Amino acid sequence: CASSIGAGRNSPLHF. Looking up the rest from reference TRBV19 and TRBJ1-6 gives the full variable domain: DGGITQSPKYLFRKEGQNVTLSCEQNLNHDAMYWYRQDPGQGLRLIYYSQIVNDFQKGDIAEGYSVSREKKESFPLTVTSAQKNPTAFYLCASSIGAGRNSPLHFGNGTRLTVT.

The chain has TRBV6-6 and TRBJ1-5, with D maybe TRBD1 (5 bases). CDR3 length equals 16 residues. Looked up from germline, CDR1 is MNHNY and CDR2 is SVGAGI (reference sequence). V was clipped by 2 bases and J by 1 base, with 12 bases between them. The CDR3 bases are TGTGCCAGCAGTTACCGTTCGGGGGAGAGCAATCAGCCCCAGCATTTT. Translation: CASSYRSGESNQPQHF.

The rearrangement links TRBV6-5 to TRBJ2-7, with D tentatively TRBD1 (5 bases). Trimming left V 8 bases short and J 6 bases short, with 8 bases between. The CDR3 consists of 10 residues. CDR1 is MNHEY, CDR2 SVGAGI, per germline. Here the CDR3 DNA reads TGTGCCAGCGGGGCGTCCGAGCAGTACTTC. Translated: CASGASEQYF.

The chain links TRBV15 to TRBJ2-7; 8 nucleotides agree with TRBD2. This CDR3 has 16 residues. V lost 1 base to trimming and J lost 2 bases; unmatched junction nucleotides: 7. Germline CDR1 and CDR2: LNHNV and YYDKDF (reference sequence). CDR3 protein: CATSRVSGTMPYEQYF. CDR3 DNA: TGTGCCACCAGCAGAGTTAGCGGGACGATGCCCTACGAGCAGTACTTC.

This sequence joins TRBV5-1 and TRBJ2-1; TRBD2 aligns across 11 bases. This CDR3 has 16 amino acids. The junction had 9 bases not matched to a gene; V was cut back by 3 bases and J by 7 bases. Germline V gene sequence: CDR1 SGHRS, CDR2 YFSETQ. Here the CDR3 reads CASSYSGTSGRNEQFF. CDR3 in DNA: TGCGCCAGCAGCTACTCCGGGACTAGCGGAAGGAATGAGCAGTTCTTC.

CDR3 amino acids: CASSNSGTRYNEQFF. For the CDR3, the DNA is TGTGCCAGCAGCAATAGCGGGACTCGCTACAATGAGCAGTTCTTC. V usage is TRBV3-1 (or the pseudogene TRBV3-2) and J usage is TRBJ2-1; 8 bases align to TRBD2. J lost 3 bases, V lost 5 bases, and 6 bases had no gene match. Germline CDR1 and CDR2: LGHDT and YNNKEL (reference sequence). CDR3 size: 15 residues.

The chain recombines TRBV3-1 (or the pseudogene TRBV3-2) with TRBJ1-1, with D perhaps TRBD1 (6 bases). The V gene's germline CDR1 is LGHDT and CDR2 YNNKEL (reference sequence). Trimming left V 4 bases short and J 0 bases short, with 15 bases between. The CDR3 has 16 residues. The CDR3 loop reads CASSPGARGLNTEAFF. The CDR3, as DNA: TGTGCCAGCAGCCCAGGGGCTCGAGGTCTGAACACTGAAGCTTTCTTT.

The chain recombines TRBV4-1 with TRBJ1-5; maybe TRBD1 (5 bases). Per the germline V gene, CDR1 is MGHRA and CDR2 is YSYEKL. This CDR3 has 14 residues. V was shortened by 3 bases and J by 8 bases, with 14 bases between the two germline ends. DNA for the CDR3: TGCGCCAGCAGCCAGCGGGGCCCGGGGGAGCCCCAGCATTTT. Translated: CASSQRGPGEPQHF.

This chain's CDR3 is CASSVQGPGAQYF. For the CDR3, the DNA is TGCGCCAGCAGTGTCCAGGGGCCCGGGGCCCAGTACTTC. V is TRBV10-1 and J is TRBJ2-5, with D possibly being TRBD1 (6 bases). V lost 4 bases and J lost 9, with 15 bases in between. Germline assignment: CDR1 WNHNN and CDR2 SYGVQD (reference sequence). This CDR3 region has 13 residues.

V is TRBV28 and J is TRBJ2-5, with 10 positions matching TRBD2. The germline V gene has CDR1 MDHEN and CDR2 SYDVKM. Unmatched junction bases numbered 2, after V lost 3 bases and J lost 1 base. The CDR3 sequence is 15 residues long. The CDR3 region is CASSFWTSGQETQYF. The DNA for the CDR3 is TGTGCCAGCAGTTTTTGGACTAGCGGCCAAGAGACCCAGTACTTC.

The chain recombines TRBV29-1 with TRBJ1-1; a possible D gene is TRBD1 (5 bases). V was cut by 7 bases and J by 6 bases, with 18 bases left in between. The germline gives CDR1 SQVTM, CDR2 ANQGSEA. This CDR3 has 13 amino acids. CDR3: CSALGEGPPEAFF. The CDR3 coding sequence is TGCAGCGCCCTAGGAGAGGGGCCCCCTGAAGCTTTCTTT. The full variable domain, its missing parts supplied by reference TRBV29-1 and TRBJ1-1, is SAVISQKPSRDICQRGTSLTIQCQVDSQVTMMFWYRQQPGQSLTLIATANQGSEATYESGFVIDKFPISRPNLTFSTLTVSNMSPEDSSIYLCSALGEGPPEAFFGQGTRLTVV.

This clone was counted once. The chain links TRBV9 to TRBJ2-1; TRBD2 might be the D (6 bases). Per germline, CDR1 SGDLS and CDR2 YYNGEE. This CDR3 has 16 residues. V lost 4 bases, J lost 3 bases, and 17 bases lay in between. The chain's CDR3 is CASSPEVADVYNEQFF. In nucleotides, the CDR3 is TGTGCCAGCAGCCCCGAAGTAGCGGACGTCTACAATGAGCAGTTCTTC.

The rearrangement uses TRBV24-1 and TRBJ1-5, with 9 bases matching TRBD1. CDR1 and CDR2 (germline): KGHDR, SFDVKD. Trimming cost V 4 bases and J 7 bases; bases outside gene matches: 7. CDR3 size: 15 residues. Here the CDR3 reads CATSDLHRGHQPQHF. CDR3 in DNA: TGTGCCACCAGTGACCTTCACAGGGGGCACCAGCCCCAGCATTTT.

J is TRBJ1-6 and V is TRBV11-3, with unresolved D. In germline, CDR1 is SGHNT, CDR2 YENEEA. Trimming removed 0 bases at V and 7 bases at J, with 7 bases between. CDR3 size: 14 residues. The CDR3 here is CASSLDGVNSPLHF. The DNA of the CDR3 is TGTGCCAGCAGCTTAGATGGGGTCAATTCACCCCTCCACTTT.

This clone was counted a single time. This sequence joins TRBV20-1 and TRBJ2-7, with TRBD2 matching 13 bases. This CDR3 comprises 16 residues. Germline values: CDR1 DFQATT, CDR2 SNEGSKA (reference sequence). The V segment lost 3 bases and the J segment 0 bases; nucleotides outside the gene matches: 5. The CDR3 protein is CSASGTSGVSSYEQYF. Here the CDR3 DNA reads TGCAGTGCTAGTGGGACTAGCGGGGTAAGCTCCTACGAGCAGTACTTC.